What follows describes a single TCR beta chain. Its matching antigen is unknown. The CD8+ and CD4+ T cells were isolated magnetically using a negative isolation approach, whereas the TEMRA cells were enriched by FACS. Random hexamers served to reverse transcribe roughly 0.45 to 1 ug RNA. Using its own MiXCR run on the immunoSEQ multiplex PCR reads, TCRdb lists one record per CDR3 protein. This sample has about 190,000 distinct CDR3 sequences; almost 96% occur once, and the top ten carry more than 0.08%. This sample was included in a study of CD8 T cells in Susac syndrome. Across the study: Patients with Susac syndrome were therapy-naive, treated with corticosteroids, or treated with intravenous immunoglobulin alone when blood was collected.

Germline V CDR1 and CDR2: ENHRY, SYGVKD. The CDR3 has 14 amino acids. After removal of 4 bases from V and 7 bases from J, the junction contained 4 bases not matched to a gene. Overall study results and limits: The CD4+ T cell repertoires from Susac syndrome exhibited no clonal expansion. The study recognized that its TCR sequencing and HLA analysis covered a relatively small number of individuals.

The sequencing sample was made of CD4+ T cells from PBMCs. This TCR was recovered from a human donor with Susac syndrome. The V gene is TRBV10-3, the J gene TRBJ1-4; the match to TRBD1 covers 9 bases. The CDR3 coding sequence is TGTGCCATCAGTGGGACAGGGGAGGTTGAAAAACTGTTTTTT. This translates into CAISGTGEVEKLFF.